This T cell receptor (beta chain) derives from a study of T cell responses to AZD1222 COVID-19 vaccine. The assay was immunoSEQ multiplex PCR, and TCRdb's table has in-frame clones only and misses some. The sample consists of about 120,000 clones, approximately 85% of them appearing once. The specimen was peripheral blood, collected on day 0 of MenACWY control vaccination. This receptor was obtained from an adult in good health.

In nucleotides, the CDR3 is TGTGCCAGCAGCGAACAGGGTATGAACACTGAAGCTTTCTTT. As protein: CASSEQGMNTEAFF. The chain couples TRBV11-2 to TRBJ1-1, with D maybe TRBD1 (6 bases). V lost 5 bases and J 0 bases, leaving 10 bases between the germline ends. The CDR3 has 14 amino acids. Germline assignment: CDR1 SGHAT and CDR2 FQNNGV.